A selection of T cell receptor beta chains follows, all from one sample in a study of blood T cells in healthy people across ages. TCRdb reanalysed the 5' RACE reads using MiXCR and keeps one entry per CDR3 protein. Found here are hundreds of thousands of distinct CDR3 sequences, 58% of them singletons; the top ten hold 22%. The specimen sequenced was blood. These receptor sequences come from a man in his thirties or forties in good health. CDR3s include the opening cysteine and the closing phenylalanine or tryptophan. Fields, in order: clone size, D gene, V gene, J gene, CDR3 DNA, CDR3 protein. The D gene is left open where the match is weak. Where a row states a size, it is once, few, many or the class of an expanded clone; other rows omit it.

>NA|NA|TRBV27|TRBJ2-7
TGTGCCAGCAGTCCGCTGACTCCAGGTAAACCGAACTCCTACGAGCAGTACTTC
CASSPLTPGKPNSYEQYF
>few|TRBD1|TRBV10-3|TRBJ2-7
TGTGCCACGAACCCCACCGACAGGGCCTACGAGCAGTACTTC
CATNPTDRAYEQYF
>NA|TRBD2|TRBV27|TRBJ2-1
TGTGCCAGCAGTTGGGGGACTAGTATCTACGAGCAGTTCTTC
CASSWGTSIYEQFF
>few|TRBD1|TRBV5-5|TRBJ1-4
TGTGCCAGCAGCTCTACCGGGACAGGGGCAGTTTTTGATGAAAAACTGTTTTTT
CASSSTGTGAVFDEKLFF
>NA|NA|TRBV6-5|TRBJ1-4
TGTGCCACCCGCGGTGAAAAACTGTTTTTT
CATRGEKLFF
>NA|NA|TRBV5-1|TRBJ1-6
TGCGCCAGCCGTGTTGGTACTAATTCACCCCTCCACTTT
CASRVGTNSPLHF
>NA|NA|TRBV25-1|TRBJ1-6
TGTGCCAGCAGTGAACCGAACCCTTCACCCCTCCACTTT
CASSEPNPSPLHF
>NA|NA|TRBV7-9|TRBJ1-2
TGTGCCAGCAGCTCGTACGGCGGGACAACACCTAACTATGGCTACACCTTC
CASSSYGGTTPNYGYTF
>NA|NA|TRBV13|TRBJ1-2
TGTGCCAGCAGCGTCACGAAAGGCACTAGTGGCTACACCTTC
CASSVTKGTSGYTF
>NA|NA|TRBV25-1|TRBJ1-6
TGTGCCAGCAGGCAGGCGTGGTCACCCCTCCACTTT
CASRQAWSPLHF
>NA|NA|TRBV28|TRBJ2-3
TGTGCCAGCCTCAGCGGGACAGCGGCAGATACGCAGTATTTT
CASLSGTAADTQYF
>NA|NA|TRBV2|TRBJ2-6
TGTGCCACGGTGGGGCTCCGGGGGGCCAACGTCCTGACTTTC
CATVGLRGANVLTF
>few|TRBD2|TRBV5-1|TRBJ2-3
TGCGCCAGCAGCATAGGACTAGCTGGGACTAGCACAGATACGCAGTATTTT
CASSIGLAGTSTDTQYF
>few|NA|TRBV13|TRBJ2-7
TGTGCCAGCAGCTCAACGTTTGTGGGGGCAACCTACGAGCAGTACTTC
CASSSTFVGATYEQYF
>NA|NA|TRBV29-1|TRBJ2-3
TGCAGCGCTTGTGACACATCTAGCACAGATACACAGTATTTT
CSACDTSSTDTQYF
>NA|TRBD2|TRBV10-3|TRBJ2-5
TGTGCCATCAGCCGAGTTTGGACTAGCGGGGGAGGCGAGACCCAGTACTTC
CAISRVWTSGGGETQYF
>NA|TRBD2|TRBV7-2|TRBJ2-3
TGTGCCAGCAGCTACGGGACTAGCGGGAGGTATAGCACAGATACGCAGTATTTT
CASSYGTSGRYSTDTQYF
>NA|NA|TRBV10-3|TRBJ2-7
TGTGCCATCAGGCCCTCGAGCGGATACTACGAGCAGTACTTC
CAIRPSSGYYEQYF
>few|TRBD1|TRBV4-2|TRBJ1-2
TGTGCCAGCAGCCAAGCCGGGACAGGGGGGAATTCTAGATATGGCTACACCTTC
CASSQAGTGGNSRYGYTF
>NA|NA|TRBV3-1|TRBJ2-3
TGTGCCAGCAGCCAAGAATGGGCTATCACAGATACGCAGTATTTT
CASSQEWAITDTQYF
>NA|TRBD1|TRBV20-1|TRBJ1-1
TGCAGTGCTAGAGATCCCCTACAGGGGCTGAACACTGAAGCTTTCTTT
CSARDPLQGLNTEAFF
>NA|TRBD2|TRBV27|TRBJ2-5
TGTGCCAGCAGTTGGACTAGCGTAGGGGAGACCCAGTACTTC
CASSWTSVGETQYF
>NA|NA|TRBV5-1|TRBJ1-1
TGCGCCAGCAGCTTGCTGGCAGACACTGAAGCTTTCTTT
CASSLLADTEAFF
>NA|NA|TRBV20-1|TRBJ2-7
TGCAGTGCTAGGGTAGCGGAGACTTACGAGCAGTACTTC
CSARVAETYEQYF
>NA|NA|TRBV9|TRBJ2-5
TGTGCCAGCAGCTCAGTTGGTGGGGTAGGAGAGACCCAGTACTTC
CASSSVGGVGETQYF
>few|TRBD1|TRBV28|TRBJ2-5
TGTGCCAGCAGGCTACCGGGACAGGGGACGGAGACCCAGTACTTC
CASRLPGQGTETQYF
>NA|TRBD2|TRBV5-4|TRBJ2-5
TGTGCCAGCAGCTCGTCGGGGGGATGGGGAGAGACCCAGTACTTC
CASSSSGGWGETQYF
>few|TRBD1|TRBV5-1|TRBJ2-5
TGCGCCAGCAGCACGGACAGGGCTGGTGTGACCCAGTACTTC
CASSTDRAGVTQYF
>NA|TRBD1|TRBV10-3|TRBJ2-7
TGTGCCATCAGCTCCGGGACAGTCGGAGGTTACGAGCAGTACTTC
CAISSGTVGGYEQYF
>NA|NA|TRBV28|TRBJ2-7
TGTGCCAGCACCGGGGGTATGGCGAGCTCCTACGAGCAGTACTTC
CASTGGMASSYEQYF
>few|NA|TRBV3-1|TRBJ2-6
TGTGCCAGCAGCCAAGATCCAACGGGAGCTGCTGGGGCCAACGTCCTGACTTTC
CASSQDPTGAAGANVLTF
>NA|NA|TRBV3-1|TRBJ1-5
TGTGCCAGCAGCCAAGGGTCGGGTTGGGGCAATCAGCCCCAGCATTTT
CASSQGSGWGNQPQHF
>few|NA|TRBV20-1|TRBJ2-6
TGCAGTGCTAAGCAGTATGGTTCTGGGGCCAACGTCCTGACTTTC
CSAKQYGSGANVLTF
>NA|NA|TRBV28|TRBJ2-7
TGTGCCAGCAGCCTCGAGCAGTACTTC
CASSLEQYF
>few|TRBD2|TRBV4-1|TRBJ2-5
TGCGCCAGCAGCCAAGATTTTGGGAGACTAGCGGGGGGGCCAGGCGAAGAGACCCAGTACTTC
CASSQDFGRLAGGPGEETQYF
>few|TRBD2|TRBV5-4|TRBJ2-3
TGTGCCAGCAGCTTGAGGTCACTAGCGGGAGAGGATACGCAGTATTTT
CASSLRSLAGEDTQYF
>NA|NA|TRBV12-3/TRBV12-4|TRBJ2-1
TGTGCCAGCAGTTTTGTTCCGAGCAATGAGCAGTTCTTC
CASSFVPSNEQFF
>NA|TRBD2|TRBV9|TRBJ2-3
TGTGCCAGCAGCCAGGGACTACTCACCTACACAGATACGCAGTATTTT
CASSQGLLTYTDTQYF
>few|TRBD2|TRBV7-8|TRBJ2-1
TGTGCCAGCAGCTTAGGGGGTAGCGGGAGCTACAATGAGCAGTTCTTC
CASSLGGSGSYNEQFF
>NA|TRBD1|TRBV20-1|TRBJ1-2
TGCAGTGCTGAACCCACGGGACAGCTGTACTATGGCTACACCTTC
CSAEPTGQLYYGYTF
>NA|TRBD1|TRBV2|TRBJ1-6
TGTGCCAGCAGCCGGGACAGGGGAACTTCACCCCTCCACTTT
CASSRDRGTSPLHF
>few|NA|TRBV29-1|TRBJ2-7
TGCAGCGCAATAACAGGCTACGAGCAGTACTTC
CSAITGYEQYF
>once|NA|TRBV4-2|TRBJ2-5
TGTGCCAGCAGCCAAGAGGACTTAAATGAAGAGACCCAGTACTTC
CASSQEDLNEETQYF
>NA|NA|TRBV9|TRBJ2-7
TGTGCCAGCAGCGCGGGTCCTATTGGGGAGCAGTACTTC
CASSAGPIGEQYF
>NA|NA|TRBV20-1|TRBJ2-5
TGCAGTGCTTCCGCGCGCCTCGGTTTAGGCGTGGAGACCCAGTACTTC
CSASARLGLGVETQYF
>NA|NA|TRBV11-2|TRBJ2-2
TGTGCCAGCAGCTTAGTGGCGGTCACCGGGGAGCTGTTTTTT
CASSLVAVTGELFF
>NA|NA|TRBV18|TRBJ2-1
TGTGCCAGCTCGCCTACCCCGGCGGCCAATGAGCAGTTCTTC
CASSPTPAANEQFF
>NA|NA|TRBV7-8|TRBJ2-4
TGTGCCAGCAGCTTAAGGAAACGGGAGACCCGGGCTGTGGCCAAAAACATTCAGTACTTC
CASSLRKRETRAVAKNIQYF
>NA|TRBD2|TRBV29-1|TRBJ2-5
TGCAGCGTTGGTACTAGCGGGAGTGGAAGATCGGAGACCCAGTACTTC
CSVGTSGSGRSETQYF
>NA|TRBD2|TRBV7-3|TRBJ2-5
TGTGCCAGCAGCTTATGGGCTAGCGGAAAAGAGACCCAGTACTTC
CASSLWASGKETQYF
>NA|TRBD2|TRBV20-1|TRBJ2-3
TGCAGTGCTAGAGGGACCTCAGCGGGGTTGACAGATACGCAGTATTTT
CSARGTSAGLTDTQYF
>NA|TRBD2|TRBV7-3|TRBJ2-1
TGTGCCAGCAGCGTGGCGGGAGGGGACTACAATGAGCAGTTCTTC
CASSVAGGDYNEQFF
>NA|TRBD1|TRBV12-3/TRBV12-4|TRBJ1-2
TGTGCCAGCAGTTTAAACGGACAGGCTGGGGGCTACACCTTC
CASSLNGQAGGYTF
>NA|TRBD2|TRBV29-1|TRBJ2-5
TGCAGCGGGGGGACTAGCGGGGCTAAAGAGACCCAGTACTTC
CSGGTSGAKETQYF
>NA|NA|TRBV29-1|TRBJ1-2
TGCAGCGTTGAAGGGGAGCTGGGTAACTATGGCTACACCTTC
CSVEGELGNYGYTF
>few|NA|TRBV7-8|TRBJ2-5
TGTGCCAGCACCCCACAGGGGGCGGGAGGGGAGACCCAGTACTTC
CASTPQGAGGETQYF
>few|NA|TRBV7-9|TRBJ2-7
TGTGCCAGCAGCTTATCATCAGGGGCCCCCGACGAGCAGTACTTC
CASSLSSGAPDEQYF